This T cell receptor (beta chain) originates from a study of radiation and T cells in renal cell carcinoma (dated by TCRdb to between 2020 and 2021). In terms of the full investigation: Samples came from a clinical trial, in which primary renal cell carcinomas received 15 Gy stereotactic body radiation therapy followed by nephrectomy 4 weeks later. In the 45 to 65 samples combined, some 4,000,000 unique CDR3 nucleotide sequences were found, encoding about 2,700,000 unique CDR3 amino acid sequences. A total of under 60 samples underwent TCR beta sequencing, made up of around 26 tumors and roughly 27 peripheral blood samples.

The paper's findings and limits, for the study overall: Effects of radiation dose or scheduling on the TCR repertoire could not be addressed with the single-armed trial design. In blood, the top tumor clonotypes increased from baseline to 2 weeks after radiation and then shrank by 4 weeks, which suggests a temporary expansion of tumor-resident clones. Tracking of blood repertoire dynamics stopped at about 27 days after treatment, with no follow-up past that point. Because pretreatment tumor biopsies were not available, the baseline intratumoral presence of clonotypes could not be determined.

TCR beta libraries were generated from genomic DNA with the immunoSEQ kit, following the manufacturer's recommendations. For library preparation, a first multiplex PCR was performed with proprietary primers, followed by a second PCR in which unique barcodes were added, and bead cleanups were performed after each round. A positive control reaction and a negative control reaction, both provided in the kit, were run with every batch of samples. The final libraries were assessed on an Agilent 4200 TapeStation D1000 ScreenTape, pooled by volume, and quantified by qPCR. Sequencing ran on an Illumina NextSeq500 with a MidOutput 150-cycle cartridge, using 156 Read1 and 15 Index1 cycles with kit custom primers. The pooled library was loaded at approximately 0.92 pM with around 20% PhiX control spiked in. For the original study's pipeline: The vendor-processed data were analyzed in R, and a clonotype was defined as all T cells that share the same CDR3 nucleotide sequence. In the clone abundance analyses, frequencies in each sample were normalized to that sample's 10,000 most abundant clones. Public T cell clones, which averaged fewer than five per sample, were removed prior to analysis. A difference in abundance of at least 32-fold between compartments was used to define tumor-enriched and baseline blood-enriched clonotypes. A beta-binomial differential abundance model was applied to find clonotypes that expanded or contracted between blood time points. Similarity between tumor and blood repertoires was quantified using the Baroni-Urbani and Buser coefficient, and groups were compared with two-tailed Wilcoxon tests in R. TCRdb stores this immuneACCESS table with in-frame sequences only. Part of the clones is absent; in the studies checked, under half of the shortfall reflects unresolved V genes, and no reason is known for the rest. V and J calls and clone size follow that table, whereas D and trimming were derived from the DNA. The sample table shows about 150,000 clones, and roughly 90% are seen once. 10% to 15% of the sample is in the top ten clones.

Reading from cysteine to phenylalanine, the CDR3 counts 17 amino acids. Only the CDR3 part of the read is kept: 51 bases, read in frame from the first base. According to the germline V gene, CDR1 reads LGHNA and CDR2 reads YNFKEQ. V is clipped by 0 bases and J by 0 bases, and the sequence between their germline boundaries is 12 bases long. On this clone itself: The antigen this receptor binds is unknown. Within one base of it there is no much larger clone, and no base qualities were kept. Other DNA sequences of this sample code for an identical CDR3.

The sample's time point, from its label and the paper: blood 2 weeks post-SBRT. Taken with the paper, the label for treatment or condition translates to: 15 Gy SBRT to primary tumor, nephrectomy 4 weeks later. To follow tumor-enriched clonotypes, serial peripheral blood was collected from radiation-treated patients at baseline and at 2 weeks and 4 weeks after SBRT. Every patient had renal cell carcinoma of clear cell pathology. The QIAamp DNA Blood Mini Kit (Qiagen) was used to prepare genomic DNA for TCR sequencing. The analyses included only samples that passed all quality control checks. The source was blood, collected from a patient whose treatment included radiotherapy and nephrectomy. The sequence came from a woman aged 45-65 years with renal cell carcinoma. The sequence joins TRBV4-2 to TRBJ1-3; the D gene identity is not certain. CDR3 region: CASSQEDGKLSGNTIYF. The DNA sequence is TGTGCCAGCAGCCAAGAGGACGGCAAACTCTCTGGAAACACCATATATTTT.